Described below is a single T cell receptor beta chain sequence and its context. Produced via immunoSEQ multiplex PCR; TCRdb's table is partial and in-frame only. The repertoire holds some 350,000 clones, over 75% seen once, with 2.5% to 3% in the top ten. The entry originates in a study of blood T cell repertoires in COVID-19. Whole-study context: Sites across the United States, Italy and Spain contributed samples from acute and convalescent COVID-19.

The V end lost 7 bases, the J end lost 7 bases, and 13 bases lay between the germline ends. The CDR3 has 12 residues. Germline CDR1 is MNHEY and CDR2 is SVGAGI. Cohorts were based on clinical histories the participants reported. Two negative PCRs, clearance, or symptom resolution were required of recovered Cohort 3 donors. This TCR derives from a woman between 25 and 40 years old who had recovered from COVID-19. The V and J genes are TRBV6-5 and TRBJ1-2; unclear D gene. Sequencing was carried out using PBMCs or T cells enriched from blood (not recorded which). As DNA, the CDR3 is TGTGCCAGCACCCAAGGTCGGGGTGGCTACACCTTC. Translation: CASTQGRGGYTF.